The T cell receptor beta chain under discussion was sequenced for a study of cytotoxic CD8 clonotypes in ibrutinib-treated CLL. Study-wide results and limits: Samples were collected at differing times from sustained-remission and progressing patients.

Note on this clone: The antigen is not known.

V lost 11 bases and J lost 3, with 23 bases in between. The CDR3 consists of 15 residues. Looked up from germline, CDR1 is MNHNS and CDR2 is SASEGT. TCRdb's copy holds only in-frame clones and misses some; the assay was immunoSEQ multiplex PCR. The table includes 60,000 to 75,000 clones, approximately 90% detected once. The specimen comprised PBMCs, sampled after 12 months of ibrutinib treatment. This sequence joins TRBV6-1 and TRBJ2-7, with D possibly being TRBD2 (5 bases). The clonotype comes from a human donor with chronic lymphocytic leukemia. CDR3 in amino acids: CAAYPGPGKLYEQYF. CDR3 coding DNA: TGTGCCGCCTACCCCGGGCCCGGGAAACTCTACGAGCAGTACTTC.